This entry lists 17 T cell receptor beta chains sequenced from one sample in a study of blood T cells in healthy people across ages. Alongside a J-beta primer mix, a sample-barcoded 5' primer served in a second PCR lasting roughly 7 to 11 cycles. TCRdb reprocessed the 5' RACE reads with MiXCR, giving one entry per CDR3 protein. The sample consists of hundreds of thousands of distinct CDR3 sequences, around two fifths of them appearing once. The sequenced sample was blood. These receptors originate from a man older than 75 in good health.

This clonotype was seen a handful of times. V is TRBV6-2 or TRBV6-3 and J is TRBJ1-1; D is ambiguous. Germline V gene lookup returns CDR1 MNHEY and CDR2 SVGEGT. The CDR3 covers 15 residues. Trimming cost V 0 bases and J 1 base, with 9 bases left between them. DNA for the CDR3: TGTGCCAGCAGTTACTCGAACTGGGGGAACACTGAAGCTTTCTTT. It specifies CASSYSNWGNTEAFF.

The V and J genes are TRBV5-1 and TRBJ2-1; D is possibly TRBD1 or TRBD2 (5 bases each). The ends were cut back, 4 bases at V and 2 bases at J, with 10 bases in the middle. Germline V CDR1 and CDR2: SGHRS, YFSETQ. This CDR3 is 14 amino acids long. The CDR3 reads CASSPGATYNEQFF. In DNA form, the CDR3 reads TGCGCCAGCAGCCCCGGGGCTACCTACAATGAGCAGTTCTTC.

CDR3 DNA: TGTGCCAGCAGGGTAGCGAGGCGAGGAGCTTTCTTT. Its translation is CASRVARRGAFF. This chain joins TRBV28 and TRBJ1-1, with unresolved D. Germline V gene data show CDR1 as MDHEN and CDR2 as SYDVKM. V gave up 6 bases and J gave up 10 bases, with 15 bases separating them. CDR3 size: 12 residues.

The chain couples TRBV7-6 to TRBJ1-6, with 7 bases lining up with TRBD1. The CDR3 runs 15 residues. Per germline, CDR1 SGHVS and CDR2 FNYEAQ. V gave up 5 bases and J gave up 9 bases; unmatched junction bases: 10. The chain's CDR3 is CASSPRQQGSSPLHF. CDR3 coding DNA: TGTGCCAGCAGCCCCCGCCAACAGGGGAGTTCACCCCTCCACTTT.

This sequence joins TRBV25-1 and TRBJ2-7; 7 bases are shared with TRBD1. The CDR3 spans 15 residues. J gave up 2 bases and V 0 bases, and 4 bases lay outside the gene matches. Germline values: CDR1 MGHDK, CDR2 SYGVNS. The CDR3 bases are TGTGCCAGCAGTGAATATCCCGGGACAGCCTACGAGCAGTACTTC. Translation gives CASSEYPGTAYEQYF.

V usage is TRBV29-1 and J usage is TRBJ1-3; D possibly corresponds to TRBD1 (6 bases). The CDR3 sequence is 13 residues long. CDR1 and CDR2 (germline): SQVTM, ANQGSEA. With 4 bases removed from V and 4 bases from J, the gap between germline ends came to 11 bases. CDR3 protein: CSVGDTSGNTIYF. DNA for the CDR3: TGCAGCGTTGGGGACACATCCGGAAACACCATATATTTT.

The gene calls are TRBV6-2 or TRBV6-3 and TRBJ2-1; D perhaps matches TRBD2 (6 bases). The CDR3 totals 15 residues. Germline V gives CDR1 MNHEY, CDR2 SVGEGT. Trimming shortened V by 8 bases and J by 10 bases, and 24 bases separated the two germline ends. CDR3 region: CASGGALPAAYEQFF. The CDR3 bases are TGTGCCAGCGGAGGGGCCCTACCAGCTGCCTACGAGCAGTTCTTC.

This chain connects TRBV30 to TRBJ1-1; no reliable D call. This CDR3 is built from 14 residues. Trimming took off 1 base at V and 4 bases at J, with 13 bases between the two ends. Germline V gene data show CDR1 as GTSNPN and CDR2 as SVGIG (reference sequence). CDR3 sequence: CAWSATPWGTEAFF. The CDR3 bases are TGTGCCTGGAGTGCGACTCCTTGGGGCACTGAAGCTTTCTTT.

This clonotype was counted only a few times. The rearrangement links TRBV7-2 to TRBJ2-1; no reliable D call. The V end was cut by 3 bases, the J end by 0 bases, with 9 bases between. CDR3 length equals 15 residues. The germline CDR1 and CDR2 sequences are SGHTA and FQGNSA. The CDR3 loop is CASSFDSFSYNEQFF. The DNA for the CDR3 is TGTGCCAGCAGCTTCGACTCCTTCTCCTACAATGAGCAGTTCTTC.

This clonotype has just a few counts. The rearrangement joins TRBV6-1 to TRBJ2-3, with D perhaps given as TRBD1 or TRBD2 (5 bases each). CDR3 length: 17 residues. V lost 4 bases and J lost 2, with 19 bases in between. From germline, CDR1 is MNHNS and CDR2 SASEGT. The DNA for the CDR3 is TGTGCCAGCAGTGCACACCGGGACGGTCCTACCACAGATACGCAGTATTTT. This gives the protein CASSAHRDGPTTDTQYF.

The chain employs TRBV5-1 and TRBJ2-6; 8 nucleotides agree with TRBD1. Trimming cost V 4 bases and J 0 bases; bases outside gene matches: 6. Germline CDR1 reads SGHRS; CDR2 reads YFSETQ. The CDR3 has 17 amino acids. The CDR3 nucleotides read TGCGCCAGCAGCCCTGGGACAGGTCTCTCTGGGGCCAACGTCCTGACTTTC. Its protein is CASSPGTGLSGANVLTF.

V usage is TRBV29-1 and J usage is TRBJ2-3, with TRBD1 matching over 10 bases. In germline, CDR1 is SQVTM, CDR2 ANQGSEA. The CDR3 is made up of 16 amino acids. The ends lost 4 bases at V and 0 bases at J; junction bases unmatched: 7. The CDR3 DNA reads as TGCAGCGTTGTGGGGACAGGGGCAAAGAGCACAGATACGCAGTATTTT. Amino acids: CSVVGTGAKSTDTQYF.

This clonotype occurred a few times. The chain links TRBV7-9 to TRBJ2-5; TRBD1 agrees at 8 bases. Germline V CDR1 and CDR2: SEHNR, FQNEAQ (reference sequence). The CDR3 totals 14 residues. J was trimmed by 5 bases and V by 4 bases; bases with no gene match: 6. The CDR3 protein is CASSSDRERETQYF. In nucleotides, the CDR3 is TGTGCCAGCAGCTCGGACAGGGAGAGGGAGACCCAGTACTTC.

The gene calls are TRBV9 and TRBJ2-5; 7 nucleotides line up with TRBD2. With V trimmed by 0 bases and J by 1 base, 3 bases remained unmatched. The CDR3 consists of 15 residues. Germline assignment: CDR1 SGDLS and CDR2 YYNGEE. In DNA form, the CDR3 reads TGTGCCAGCAGCGTAGACGGGACTACCCAAGAGACCCAGTACTTC. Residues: CASSVDGTTQETQYF.

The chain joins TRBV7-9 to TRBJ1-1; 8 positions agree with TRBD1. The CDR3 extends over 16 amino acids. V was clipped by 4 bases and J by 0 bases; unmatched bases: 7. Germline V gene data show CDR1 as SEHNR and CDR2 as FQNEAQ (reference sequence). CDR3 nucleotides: TGTGCCAGCAGCTCGGACAGGGACCCCATGAACACTGAAGCTTTCTTT. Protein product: CASSSDRDPMNTEAFF.

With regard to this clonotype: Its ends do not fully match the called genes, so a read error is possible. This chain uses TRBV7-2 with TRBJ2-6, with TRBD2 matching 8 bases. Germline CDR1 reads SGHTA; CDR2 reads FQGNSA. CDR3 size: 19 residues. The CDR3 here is CASGLGGARGASGANVLTF. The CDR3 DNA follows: TGTGCCAGCGGCTTAGGGGGTGCGCGGGGGGCCTCTGGGGCCAACGTCCTGACTTTC.

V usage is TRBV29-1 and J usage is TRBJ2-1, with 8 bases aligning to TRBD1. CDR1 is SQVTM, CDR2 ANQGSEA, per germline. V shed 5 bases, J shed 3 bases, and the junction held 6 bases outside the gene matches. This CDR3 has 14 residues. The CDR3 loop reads CSVKTGALYNEQFF. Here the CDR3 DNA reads TGCAGCGTTAAGACAGGGGCCCTCTACAATGAGCAGTTCTTC.